This T cell receptor beta chain was captured by sequencing in a study of early T cells in non-severe SARS-CoV-2 infection. Per the germline V gene, CDR1 is DFQATT and CDR2 is SNEGSKA (reference sequence). Trimming took off 0 bases at V and 2 bases at J, with 11 bases between the two ends. There are 15 residues in the CDR3. Unique molecular identifiers were affixed to single, distinct cDNA molecules. One entry per CDR3 protein, called by TCRdb with MiXCR from the 5' RACE reads. The top ten clones hold 3.2% of a sample with about 66,000 distinct CDR3 sequences, roughly 10% of them seen once. Study-wide results and limits: Matching results from VDJdb favored anti-spike CD8 responses, leaving private and CD4 specificities undetected.

This clonotype was seen only a few times. Antigen unknown. The sequenced sample was whole blood. This clonotype was sampled from an adult who was a healthcare worker with PCR-confirmed SARS-CoV-2 infection or an uninfected control (not recorded which). The rearrangement links TRBV20-1 to TRBJ2-1; perhaps TRBD2 as D (5 bases). CDR3 in DNA: TGCAGTGCTAGAGAACTAGTAAGAGCCTACAATGAGCAGTTCTTC. Amino acid sequence: CSARELVRAYNEQFF.